This T cell receptor beta chain originates from a study of T cell responses to AZD1222 COVID-19 vaccine. The repertoire was sequenced with immunoSEQ multiplex PCR; TCRdb's copy has only in-frame clones and lacks some. The sample contains some 200,000 clones, 85% to 95% of which appear only once. V was cut by 6 bases and J by 5 bases, with 26 bases left in between. Germline CDR1 and CDR2: LNHDA and SQIVND (reference sequence). The CDR3 is 17 residues long. The source is an adult in good health. The material sequenced was peripheral blood, taken on day 0 of MenACWY control vaccination. This chain joins TRBV19 and TRBJ2-7; D gene uncertain. DNA for the CDR3: TGTGCCAGTAGCTCCCTGTACGGGCAGGCCGTTGGGAACGAGCAGTACTTC. Translated, it gives CASSSLYGQAVGNEQYF.